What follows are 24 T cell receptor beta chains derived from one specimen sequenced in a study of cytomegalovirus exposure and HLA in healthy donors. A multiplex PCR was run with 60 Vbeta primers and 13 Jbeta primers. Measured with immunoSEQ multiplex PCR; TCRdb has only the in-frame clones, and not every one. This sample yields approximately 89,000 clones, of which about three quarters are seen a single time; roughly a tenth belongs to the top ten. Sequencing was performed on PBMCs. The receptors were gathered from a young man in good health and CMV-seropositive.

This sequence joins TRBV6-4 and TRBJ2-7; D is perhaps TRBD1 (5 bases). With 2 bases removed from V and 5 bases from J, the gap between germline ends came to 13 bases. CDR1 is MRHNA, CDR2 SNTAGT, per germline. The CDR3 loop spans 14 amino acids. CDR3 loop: CASSDGQGGHEQYF. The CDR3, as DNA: TGTGCCAGCAGTGACGGGCAGGGCGGCCACGAGCAGTACTTC.

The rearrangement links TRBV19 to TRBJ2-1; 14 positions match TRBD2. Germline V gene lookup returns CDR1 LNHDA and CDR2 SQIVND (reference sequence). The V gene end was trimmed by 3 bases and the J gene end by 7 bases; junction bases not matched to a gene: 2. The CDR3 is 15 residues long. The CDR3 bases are TGTGCCAGTAGTATGACTAGCGGGGGGGCAAATGAGCAGTTCTTC. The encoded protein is CASSMTSGGANEQFF.

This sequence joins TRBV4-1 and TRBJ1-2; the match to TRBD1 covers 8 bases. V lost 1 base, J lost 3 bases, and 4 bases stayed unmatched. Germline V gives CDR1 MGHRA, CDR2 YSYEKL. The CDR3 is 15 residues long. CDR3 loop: CASSQALTGDYGYTF. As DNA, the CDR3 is TGCGCCAGCAGCCAAGCCCTGACAGGGGACTATGGCTACACCTTC.

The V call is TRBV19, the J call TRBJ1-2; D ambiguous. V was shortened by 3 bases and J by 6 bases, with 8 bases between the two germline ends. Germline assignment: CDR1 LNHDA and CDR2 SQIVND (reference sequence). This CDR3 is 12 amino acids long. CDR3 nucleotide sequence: TGTGCCAGTAGTATTCTTGGCAATGGCTACACCTTC. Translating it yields CASSILGNGYTF.

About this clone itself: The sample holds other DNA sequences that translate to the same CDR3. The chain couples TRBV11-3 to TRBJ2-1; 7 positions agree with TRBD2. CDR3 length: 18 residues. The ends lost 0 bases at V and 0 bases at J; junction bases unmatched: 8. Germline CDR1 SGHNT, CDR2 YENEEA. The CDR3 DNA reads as TGTGCCAGCAGCTTAGATCAGGGAGGGACGAGCTCCTACAATGAGCAGTTCTTC. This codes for CASSLDQGGTSSYNEQFF.

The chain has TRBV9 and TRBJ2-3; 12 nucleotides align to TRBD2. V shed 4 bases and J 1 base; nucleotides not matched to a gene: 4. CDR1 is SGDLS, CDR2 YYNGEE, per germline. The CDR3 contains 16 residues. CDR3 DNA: TGTGCCAGCAGCCGGCTAGCGGGGGGGGGCACAGATACGCAGTATTTT. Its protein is CASSRLAGGGTDTQYF.

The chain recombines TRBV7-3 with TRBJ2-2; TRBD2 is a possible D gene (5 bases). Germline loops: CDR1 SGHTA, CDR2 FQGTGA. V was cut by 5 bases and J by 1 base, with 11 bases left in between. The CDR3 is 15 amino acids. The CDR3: CASSPGGWNTGELFF. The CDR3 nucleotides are TGTGCCAGCAGCCCCGGCGGGTGGAACACCGGGGAGCTGTTTTTT.

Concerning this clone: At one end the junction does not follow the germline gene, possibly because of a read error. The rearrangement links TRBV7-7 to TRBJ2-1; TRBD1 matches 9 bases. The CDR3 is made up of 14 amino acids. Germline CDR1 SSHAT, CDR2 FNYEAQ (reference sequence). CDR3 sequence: CASSTGQGFHEQFF. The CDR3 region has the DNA TGTGCTAGCAGCACGGGACAGGGTTTTCATGAGCAGTTCTTC.

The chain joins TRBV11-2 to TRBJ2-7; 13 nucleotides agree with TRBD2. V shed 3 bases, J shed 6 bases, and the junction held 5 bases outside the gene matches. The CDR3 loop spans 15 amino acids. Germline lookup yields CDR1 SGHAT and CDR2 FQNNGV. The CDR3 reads CASSFRLAGGSEQYF. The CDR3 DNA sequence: TGTGCCAGCAGCTTCCGACTAGCGGGGGGTTCCGAGCAGTACTTC.

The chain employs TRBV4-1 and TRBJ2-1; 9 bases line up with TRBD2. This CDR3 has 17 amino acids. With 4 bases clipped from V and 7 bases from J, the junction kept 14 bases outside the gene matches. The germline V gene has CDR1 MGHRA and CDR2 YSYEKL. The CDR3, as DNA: TGCGCCAGCAGCCCCGACTGGCGGGGGGGCCTGGGGAATGAGCAGTTCTTC. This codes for CASSPDWRGGLGNEQFF.

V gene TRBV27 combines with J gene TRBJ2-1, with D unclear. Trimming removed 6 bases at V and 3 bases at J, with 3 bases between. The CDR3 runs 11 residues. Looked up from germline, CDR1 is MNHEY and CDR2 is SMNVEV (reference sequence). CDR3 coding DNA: TGTGCCAGCAGACTCTACAATGAGCAGTTCTTC. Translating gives CASRLYNEQFF.

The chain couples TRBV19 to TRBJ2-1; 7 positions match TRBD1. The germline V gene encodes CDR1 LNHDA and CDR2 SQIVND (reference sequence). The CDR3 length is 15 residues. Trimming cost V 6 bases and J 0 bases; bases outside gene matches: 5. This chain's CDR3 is CASRRGTDSYNEQFF. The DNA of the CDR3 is TGTGCCAGTAGACGAGGGACAGACTCCTACAATGAGCAGTTCTTC.

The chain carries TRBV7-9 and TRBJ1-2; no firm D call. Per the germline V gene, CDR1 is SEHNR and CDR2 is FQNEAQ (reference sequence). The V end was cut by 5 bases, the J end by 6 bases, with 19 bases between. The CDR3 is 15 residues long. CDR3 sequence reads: CASSHSGREYHGYTF. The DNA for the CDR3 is TGTGCCAGCAGCCACAGCGGACGGGAGTACCATGGCTACACCTTC.

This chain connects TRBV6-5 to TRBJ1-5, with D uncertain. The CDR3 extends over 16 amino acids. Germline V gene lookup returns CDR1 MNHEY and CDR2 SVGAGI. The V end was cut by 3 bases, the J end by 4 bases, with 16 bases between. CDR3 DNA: TGTGCCAGCAGTTATGGTGAGACCCTAGTAAATCAGCCCCAGCATTTT. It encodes CASSYGETLVNQPQHF.

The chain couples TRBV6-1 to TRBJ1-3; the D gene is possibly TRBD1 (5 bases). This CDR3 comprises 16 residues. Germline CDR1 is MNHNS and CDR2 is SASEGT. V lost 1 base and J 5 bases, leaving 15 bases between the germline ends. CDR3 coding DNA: TGTGCCAGCAGTGAAGGTCGTTGGGACTTTAGAAACACCATATATTTT. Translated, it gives CASSEGRWDFRNTIYF.

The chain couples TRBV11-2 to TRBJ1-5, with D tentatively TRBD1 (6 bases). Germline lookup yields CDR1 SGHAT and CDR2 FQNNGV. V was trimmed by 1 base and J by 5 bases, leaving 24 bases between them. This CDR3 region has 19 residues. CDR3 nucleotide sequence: TGTGCCAGCAGCTTAGGAGGGACAAAGGGTCGAGTGTCAGATCAGCCCCAGCATTTT. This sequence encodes CASSLGGTKGRVSDQPQHF.

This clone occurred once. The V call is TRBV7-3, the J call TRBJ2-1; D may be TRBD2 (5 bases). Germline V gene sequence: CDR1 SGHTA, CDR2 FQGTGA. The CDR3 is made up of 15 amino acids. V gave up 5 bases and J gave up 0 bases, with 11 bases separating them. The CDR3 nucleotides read TGTGCCAGCAGCCCGGACTCTAGCTCCTACAATGAGCAGTTCTTC. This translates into CASSPDSSSYNEQFF.

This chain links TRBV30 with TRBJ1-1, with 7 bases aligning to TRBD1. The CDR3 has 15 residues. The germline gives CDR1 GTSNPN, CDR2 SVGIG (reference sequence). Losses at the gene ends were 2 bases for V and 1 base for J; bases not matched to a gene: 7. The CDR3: CAWSTLRGWNTEAFF. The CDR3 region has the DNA TGTGCCTGGAGTACCCTCAGGGGGTGGAACACTGAAGCTTTCTTT.

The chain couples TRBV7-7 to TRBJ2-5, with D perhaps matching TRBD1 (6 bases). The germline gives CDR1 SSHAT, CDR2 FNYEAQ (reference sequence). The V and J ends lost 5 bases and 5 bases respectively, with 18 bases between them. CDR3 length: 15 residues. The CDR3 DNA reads TGTGCCAGCAGCGCACAGGGTGCTCGGACGGAGACCCAGTACTTC. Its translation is CASSAQGARTETQYF.

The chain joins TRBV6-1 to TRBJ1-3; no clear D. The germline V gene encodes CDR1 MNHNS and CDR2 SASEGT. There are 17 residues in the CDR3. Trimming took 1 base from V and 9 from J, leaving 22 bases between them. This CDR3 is CASSEELGVITRSTIYF. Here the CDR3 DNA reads TGTGCCAGCAGTGAAGAACTCGGGGTTATAACGCGGAGCACCATATATTTT.

The CDR3 sequence is CASSIRGSGTAGATYEQYF. In DNA form, the CDR3 reads TGTGCCAGCAGCATAAGAGGTTCTGGTACGGCGGGGGCAACCTACGAGCAGTACTTC. The chain links TRBV5-8 to TRBJ2-7, with TRBD2 as a possible D gene (7 bases). V dropped 4 bases and J dropped 2 bases, with 28 bases sitting between them. Germline loops: CDR1 SGHTS, CDR2 YDEGEE. CDR3 size: 19 residues.

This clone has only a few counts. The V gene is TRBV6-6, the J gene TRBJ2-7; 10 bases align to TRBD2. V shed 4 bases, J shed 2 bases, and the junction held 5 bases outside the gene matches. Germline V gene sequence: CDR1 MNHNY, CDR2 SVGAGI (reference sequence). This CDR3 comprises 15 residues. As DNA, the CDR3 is TGTGCCAGCAGTTCTGGGACTAGCGCGACCTACGAGCAGTACTTC. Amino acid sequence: CASSSGTSATYEQYF.

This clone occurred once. The chain's CDR3 is CASSRERGLGYEQYF. CDR3 sequence (DNA): TGTGCCAGCAGCAGAGAGAGGGGGCTTGGTTACGAGCAGTACTTC. V and J are TRBV5-4 and TRBJ2-7; 7 bases are a match to TRBD1. With 4 bases clipped from V and 4 bases from J, the junction kept 11 bases outside the gene matches. The CDR3 is made up of 15 amino acids. Germline-derived CDR1 and CDR2 are SGHNT and YYREEE (reference sequence).

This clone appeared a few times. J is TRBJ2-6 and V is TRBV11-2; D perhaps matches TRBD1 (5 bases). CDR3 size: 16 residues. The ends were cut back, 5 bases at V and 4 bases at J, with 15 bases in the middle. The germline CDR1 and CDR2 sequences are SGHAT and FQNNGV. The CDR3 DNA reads TGTGCCAGCAGCGGGGCCTTAGGGGTGGGGGCCAACGTCCTGACTTTC. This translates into CASSGALGVGANVLTF.